The 13 T cell receptor beta chains below all came from one sample that was sequenced in a study of response to subunit inactivated influenza vaccine. From the RT-PCR reads, TCRdb called clonotypes with MiXCR, one entry per CDR3 protein. The table lists roughly 520,000 distinct CDR3 sequences, about 25% of them singletons. The source material was CD4+ T cells sorted from PBMCs, sampled 5 days after vaccination. The receptor set was obtained from a man over 45 who received an inactivated influenza vaccine.

V gene TRBV12-3 or TRBV12-4 combines with J gene TRBJ2-4; TRBD2 might be the D (5 bases). The CDR3 totals 15 residues. V was trimmed by 6 bases and J by 2 bases, leaving 14 bases between them. The chain's CDR3 is CASSISGSTKNIQYF. For the CDR3, the DNA is TGTGCCAGCAGCATATCGGGGAGTACCAAAAACATTCAGTACTTC.

This clonotype was seen more than once but under ten times. This chain uses TRBV2 with TRBJ2-2; D is unclear. V was trimmed by 6 bases and J by 0 bases, leaving 11 bases between them. This CDR3 region has 15 residues. Looked up from germline, CDR1 is SNHLY and CDR2 is FYNNEI. The CDR3 DNA sequence: TGTGCCAGCAGGCGAACTGTCGCGAACACCGGGGAGCTGTTTTTT. It yields the protein CASRRTVANTGELFF.

This clonotype came up a few times. The CDR3 DNA reads TGTGCCAGCAGCCACTCTCGTAGGAGCCAAGAGACCCAGTACTTC. Residues: CASSHSRRSQETQYF. The chain recombines TRBV3-1 with TRBJ2-5; the D is unclear. The V and J ends lost 3 bases and 1 base respectively, with 12 bases between them. The CDR3 sequence is 15 residues long. CDR1 is LGHDT, CDR2 YNNKEL, per germline (reference sequence).

This clonotype appeared a few times. CDR3 sequence reads: CSASGGGADTQYF. The CDR3 bases are TGCAGTGCTAGCGGCGGGGGGGCAGATACGCAGTATTTT. The chain employs TRBV20-1 and TRBJ2-3; 9 bases align to TRBD2. The V and J ends lost 3 bases and 4 bases, in that order; junction bases with no gene match: 2. This CDR3 comprises 13 residues. Looked up from germline, CDR1 is DFQATT and CDR2 is SNEGSKA (reference sequence).

The V and J genes are TRBV6-1 and TRBJ2-2; no definite D call. Trimming pared 6 bases from V and 3 bases from J, leaving 11 bases between. From germline, CDR1 is MNHNS and CDR2 SASEGT. This CDR3 spans 14 amino acids. DNA for the CDR3: TGTGCCAGCAGACCAGGTTTGGACACCGGGGAGCTGTTTTTT. Translating gives CASRPGLDTGELFF.

V is TRBV15 and J is TRBJ2-3, with no clear D. The germline V gene encodes CDR1 LNHNV and CDR2 YYDKDF (reference sequence). The CDR3 spans 15 residues. Trimming removed 1 base from V and 0 bases from J, with 8 bases in between. The CDR3 region is CATSRGAVSTDTQYF. The CDR3 bases are TGTGCCACCAGCAGAGGGGCAGTCAGCACAGATACGCAGTATTTT. Full variable domain (missing parts from reference TRBV15 and TRBJ2-3): DAMVIQNPRYQVTQFGKPVTLSCSQTLNHNVMYWYQQKSSQAPKLLFHYYDKDFNNEADTPDNFQSRRPNTSFCFLDIRSPGLGDTAMYLCATSRGAVSTDTQYFGPGTRLTVL.

The rearrangement links TRBV20-1 to TRBJ2-2; no firm D call. Between the trimmed V and J ends, which lost 5 bases and 6 bases, there was a span of 7 bases. This CDR3 has 11 residues. The germline CDR1 and CDR2 sequences are DFQATT and SNEGSKA (reference sequence). CDR3 DNA: TGCAGTGCTTCTAGGTCCGGGGAGCTGTTTTTT. This sequence encodes CSASRSGELFF.

The chain carries TRBV21-1 and TRBJ1-5; TRBD1 is the table's D call, not checked against the DNA. TRBV21-1 represents a pseudogene. CDR3 length equals 15 residues. This CDR3 is CASSRTGAGCQPQHF. Written as DNA, the CDR3 is TGTGCCAGCAGCAGAACAGGGGCAGGTTGTCAGCCCCAGCATTTT.

The chain joins TRBV11-2 to TRBJ2-4; 14 bases fit TRBD2. CDR3 size: 19 residues. The junction had 12 bases not matched to a gene; V was cut back by 1 base and J by 7 bases. Germline V gene lookup returns CDR1 SGHAT and CDR2 FQNNGV. The CDR3 coding sequence is TGTGCCAGCAGCTTAGGACTAGCGGGAGGGCCAGGGGGGAGGAACATTCAGTACTTC. As protein: CASSLGLAGGPGGRNIQYF.

This clonotype was counted only a few times. The V and J genes are TRBV20-1 and TRBJ2-5, with D perhaps TRBD2 (6 bases). Germline CDR1 is DFQATT and CDR2 is SNEGSKA (reference sequence). This CDR3 has 16 residues. V was clipped by 3 bases and J by 5 bases, with 22 bases between them. CDR3 in amino acids: CSASRRGKGQLETQYF. The CDR3 nucleotides read TGCAGTGCTAGTCGGCGGGGCAAGGGTCAGTTGGAGACCCAGTACTTC.

The rearrangement uses TRBV18 and TRBJ2-7, with 9 bases lining up with TRBD1. The junction had 8 bases not matched to a gene; V was cut back by 3 bases and J by 2 bases. This CDR3 is 16 amino acids long. Germline values: CDR1 KGHSH, CDR2 LQKENI. For the CDR3, the DNA is TGTGCCAGCTCACCGAGAGCCGGGACAGGGCCCTACGAGCAGTACTTC. It specifies CASSPRAGTGPYEQYF.

This clonotype has just a few counts. The V gene is TRBV7-9, the J gene TRBJ1-3; D perhaps matches TRBD1 (6 bases). This CDR3 comprises 14 residues. From germline, CDR1 is SEHNR and CDR2 FQNEAQ (reference sequence). Trimming took off 5 bases at V and 13 bases at J, with 21 bases between the two ends. As DNA, the CDR3 is TGTGCCAGCAGCCGCCTGAGGGACACCGGGACAATATATTTT. Its protein product is CASSRLRDTGTIYF.

This clonotype was seen many times. The V and J genes are TRBV5-1 and TRBJ1-1; 10 nucleotides line up with TRBD1. J was trimmed by 6 bases and V by 4 bases; bases with no gene match: 6. Germline V gene data show CDR1 as SGHRS and CDR2 as YFSETQ. The CDR3 length is 14 residues. CDR3 loop: CASSGGQGHAEAFF. The CDR3, as DNA: TGCGCCAGCAGCGGGGGACAGGGGCACGCTGAAGCTTTCTTT.